The clone carrying this TCR beta chain was found many times. This sample is drawn from a study of blood T cell repertoires in COVID-19. As for the study in general: Samples of COVID-19 (acute and convalescent) were obtained from the United States, Italy and Spain. PBMCs, B-cell-depleted T cells, or T cells provided the cDNA or gDNA that made up the material.

Trimming took 2 bases from V and 2 from J, leaving 13 bases between them. This CDR3 is 16 amino acids long. Germline V CDR1 and CDR2: MNHEY, SVGEGT. In the authors' methods: Nucleated cell number was recorded as an estimate derived from reference gene primer amplification. The protocol was immunoSEQ multiplex PCR, while the TCRdb copy is restricted to in-frame clones and leaves out a portion. V and J calls and clone size follow that table, whereas D and trimming were derived from the DNA. This sample yields more than 80,000 clones, of which 72% are seen a single time; about 22% belongs to the top ten.

This sequence joins TRBV6-2 or TRBV6-3 and TRBJ1-5; D gene unclear. The sequenced material came from peripheral blood. This clonotype was sampled from a woman aged 60-70 years in a cohort sampled during active or convalescent COVID-19. CDR3 DNA sequence: TGTGCCAGCAGTTACAGGGCAGCGGGCGGCAATCAGCCCCAGCATTTT. The encoded protein is CASSYRAAGGNQPQHF.